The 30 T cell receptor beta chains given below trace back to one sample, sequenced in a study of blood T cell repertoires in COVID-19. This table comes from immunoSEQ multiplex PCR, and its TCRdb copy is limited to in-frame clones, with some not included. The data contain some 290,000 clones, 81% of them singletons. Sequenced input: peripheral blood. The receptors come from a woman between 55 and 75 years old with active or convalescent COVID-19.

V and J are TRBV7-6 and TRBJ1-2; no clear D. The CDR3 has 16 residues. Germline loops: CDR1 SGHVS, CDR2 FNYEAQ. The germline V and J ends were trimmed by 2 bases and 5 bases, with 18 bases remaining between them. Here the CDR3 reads CASSLSPGVDPYGYTF. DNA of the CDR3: TGTGCCAGCAGCTTATCCCCCGGGGTGGACCCATATGGCTACACCTTC. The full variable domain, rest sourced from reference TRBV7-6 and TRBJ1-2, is GAGVSQSPRYKVTKRGQDVALRCDPISGHVSLYWYRQALGQGPEFLTYFNYEAQQDKSGLPNDRFSAERPEGSISTLTIQRTEQRDSAMYRCASSLSPGVDPYGYTFGSGTRLTVV.

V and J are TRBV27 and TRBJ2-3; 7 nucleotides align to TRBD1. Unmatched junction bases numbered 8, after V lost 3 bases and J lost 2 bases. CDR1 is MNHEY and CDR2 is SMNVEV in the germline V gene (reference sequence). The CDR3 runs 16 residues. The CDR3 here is CASSFTGEYDTDTQYF. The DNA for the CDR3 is TGTGCCAGCAGTTTCACAGGGGAGTACGACACAGATACGCAGTATTTT.

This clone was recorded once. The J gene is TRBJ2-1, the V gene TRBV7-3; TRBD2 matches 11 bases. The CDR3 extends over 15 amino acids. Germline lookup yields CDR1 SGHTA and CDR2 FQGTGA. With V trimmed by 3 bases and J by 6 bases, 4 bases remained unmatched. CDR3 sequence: CASSFSGGAPNEQFF. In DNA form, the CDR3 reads TGTGCCAGCAGCTTTAGCGGGGGGGCTCCCAATGAGCAGTTCTTC.

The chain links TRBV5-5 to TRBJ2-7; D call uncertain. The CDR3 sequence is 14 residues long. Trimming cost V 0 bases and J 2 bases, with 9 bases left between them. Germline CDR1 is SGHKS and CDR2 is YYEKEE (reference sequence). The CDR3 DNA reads TGTGCCAGCAGCTTGGATCCAGGCACCTACGAGCAGTACTTC. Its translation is CASSLDPGTYEQYF.

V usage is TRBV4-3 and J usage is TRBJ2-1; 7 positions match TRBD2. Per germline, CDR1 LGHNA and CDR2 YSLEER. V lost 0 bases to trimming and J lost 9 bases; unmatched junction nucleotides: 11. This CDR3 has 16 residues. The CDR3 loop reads CASSQEALADRGEQFF. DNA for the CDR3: TGCGCCAGCAGCCAAGAAGCCCTAGCGGATCGAGGTGAGCAGTTCTTC.

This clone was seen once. The CDR3 sequence: CASSPEQGASYNEQFF. CDR3 DNA sequence: TGTGCCAGCAGCCCAGAACAGGGGGCCTCCTACAATGAGCAGTTCTTC. The chain has TRBV7-2 and TRBJ2-1, with 9 nucleotides matching TRBD1. This CDR3 has 16 residues. CDR1 SGHTA and CDR2 FQGNSA come from the germline V gene. Trimming took 5 bases from V and 0 from J; bases not matched to a gene: 5.

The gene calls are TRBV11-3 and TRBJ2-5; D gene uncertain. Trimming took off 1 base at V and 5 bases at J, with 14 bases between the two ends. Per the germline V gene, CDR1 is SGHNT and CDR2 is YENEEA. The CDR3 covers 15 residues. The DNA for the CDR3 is TGTGCCAGCAGCTTAGGAGTCACCAAGTTGGAGACCCAGTACTTC. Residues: CASSLGVTKLETQYF.

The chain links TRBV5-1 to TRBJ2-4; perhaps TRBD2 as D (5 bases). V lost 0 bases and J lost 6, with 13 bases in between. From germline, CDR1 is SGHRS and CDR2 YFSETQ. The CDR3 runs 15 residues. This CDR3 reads CASSLESGGRNIQYF. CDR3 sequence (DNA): TGCGCCAGCAGCTTGGAATCAGGAGGTCGAAACATTCAGTACTTC.

The CDR3 coding sequence is TGTGCCAGCAGCTTCCCGTTCGGGGTTGGGACTGAAGCTTTCTTT. Translated: CASSFPFGVGTEAFF. The genes are TRBV11-2 and TRBJ1-1, with D hard to call. The V end lost 3 bases, the J end lost 5 bases, and 16 bases lay between the germline ends. CDR3 length: 15 amino acids. In germline, CDR1 is SGHAT, CDR2 FQNNGV.

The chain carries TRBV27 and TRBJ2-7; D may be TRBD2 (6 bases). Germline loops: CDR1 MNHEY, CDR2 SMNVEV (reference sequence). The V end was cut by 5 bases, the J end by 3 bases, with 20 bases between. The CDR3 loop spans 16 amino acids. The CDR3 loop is CASSPHSDGEVYEQYF. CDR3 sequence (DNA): TGTGCCAGCAGTCCCCATTCGGACGGGGAGGTCTACGAGCAGTACTTC.

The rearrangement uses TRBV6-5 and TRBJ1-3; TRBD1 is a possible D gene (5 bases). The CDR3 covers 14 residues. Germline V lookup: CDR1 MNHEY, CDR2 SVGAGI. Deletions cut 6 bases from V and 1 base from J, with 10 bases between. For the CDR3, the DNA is TGTGCCAGCAGCCCCTCAGGGTCTGGAAACACCATATATTTT. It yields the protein CASSPSGSGNTIYF.

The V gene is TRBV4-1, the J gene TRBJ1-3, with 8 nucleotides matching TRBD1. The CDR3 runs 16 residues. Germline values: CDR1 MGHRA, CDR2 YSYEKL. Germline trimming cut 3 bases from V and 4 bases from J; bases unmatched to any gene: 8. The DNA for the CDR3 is TGCGCCAGCAGCCAGGAGGGACAGGTTAGCGGAAACACCATATATTTT. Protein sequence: CASSQEGQVSGNTIYF.

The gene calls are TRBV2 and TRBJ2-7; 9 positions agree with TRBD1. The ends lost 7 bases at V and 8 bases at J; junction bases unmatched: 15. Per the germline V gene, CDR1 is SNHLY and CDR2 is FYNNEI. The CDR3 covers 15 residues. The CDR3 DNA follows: TGTGCCAGCAATCCCGCCCCGGGACAGGGAATCAAGCAGTACTTC. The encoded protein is CASNPAPGQGIKQYF.

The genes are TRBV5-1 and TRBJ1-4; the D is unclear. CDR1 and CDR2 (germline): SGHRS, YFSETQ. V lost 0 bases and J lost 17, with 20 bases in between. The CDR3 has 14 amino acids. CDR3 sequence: CASSLGFESYRLFF. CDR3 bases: TGCGCCAGCAGCTTGGGTTTTGAGAGCTATCGCCTTTTTTTT.

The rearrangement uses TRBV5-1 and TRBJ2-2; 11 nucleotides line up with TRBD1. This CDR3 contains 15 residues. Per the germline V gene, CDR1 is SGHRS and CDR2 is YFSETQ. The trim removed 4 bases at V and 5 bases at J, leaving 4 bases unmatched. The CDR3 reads CASSAGQGATGELFF. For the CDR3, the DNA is TGCGCCAGCAGCGCTGGACAGGGGGCGACCGGGGAGCTGTTTTTT.

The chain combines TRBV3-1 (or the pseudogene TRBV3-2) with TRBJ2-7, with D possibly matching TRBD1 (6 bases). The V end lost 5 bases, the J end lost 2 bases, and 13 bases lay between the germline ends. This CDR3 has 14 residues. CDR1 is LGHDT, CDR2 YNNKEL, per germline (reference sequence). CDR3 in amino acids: CASSTSTGPYEQYF. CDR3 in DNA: TGTGCCAGCAGCACCTCGACAGGCCCCTACGAGCAGTACTTC.

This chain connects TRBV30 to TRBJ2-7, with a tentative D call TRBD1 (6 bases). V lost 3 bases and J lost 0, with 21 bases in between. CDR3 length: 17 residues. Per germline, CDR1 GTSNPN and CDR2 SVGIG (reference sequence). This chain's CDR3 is CAWRGLRGTPFSYEQYF. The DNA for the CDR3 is TGTGCCTGGAGGGGGCTTAGAGGGACACCGTTCTCCTACGAGCAGTACTTC.

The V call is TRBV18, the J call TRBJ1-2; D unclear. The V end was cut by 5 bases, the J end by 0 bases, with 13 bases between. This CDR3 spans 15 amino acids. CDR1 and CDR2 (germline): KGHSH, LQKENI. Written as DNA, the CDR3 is TGTGCCAGCTCAGTCGGTGACACCCCTAACTATGGCTACACCTTC. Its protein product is CASSVGDTPNYGYTF. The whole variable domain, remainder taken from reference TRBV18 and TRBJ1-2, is NAGVMQNPRHLVRRRGQEARLRCSPMKGHSHVYWYRQLPEEGLKFMVYLQKENIIDESGMPKERFSAEFPKEGPSILRIQQVVRGDSAAYFCASSVGDTPNYGYTFGSGTRLTVV.

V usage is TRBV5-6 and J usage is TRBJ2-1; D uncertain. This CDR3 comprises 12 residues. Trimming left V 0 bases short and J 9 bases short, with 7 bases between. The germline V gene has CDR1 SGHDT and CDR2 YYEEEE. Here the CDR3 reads CASSLAEFEQFF. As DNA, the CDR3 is TGTGCCAGCAGCTTGGCCGAGTTTGAGCAGTTCTTC. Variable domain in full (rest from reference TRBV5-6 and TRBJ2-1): DAGVTQSPTHLIKTRGQQVTLRCSPKSGHDTVSWYQQALGQGPQFIFQYYEEEERQRGNFPDRFSGHQFPNYSSELNVNALLLGDSALYLCASSLAEFEQFFGPGTRLTVL.

The DNA of the CDR3 is TGTGCCAGCTCGCCGGAGCGATTCCCCTACGAGCAGTACTTC. Residues: CASSPERFPYEQYF. This sequence joins TRBV18 and TRBJ2-7; no definite D call. This CDR3 is built from 14 residues. CDR1 is KGHSH, CDR2 LQKENI, per germline. The germline V and J ends were trimmed by 6 bases and 2 bases, with 14 bases remaining between them. The full variable domain, with the rest looked up from reference TRBV18 and TRBJ2-7, is NAGVMQNPRHLVRRRGQEARLRCSPMKGHSHVYWYRQLPEEGLKFMVYLQKENIIDESGMPKERFSAEFPKEGPSILRIQQVVRGDSAAYFCASSPERFPYEQYFGPGTRLTVT.

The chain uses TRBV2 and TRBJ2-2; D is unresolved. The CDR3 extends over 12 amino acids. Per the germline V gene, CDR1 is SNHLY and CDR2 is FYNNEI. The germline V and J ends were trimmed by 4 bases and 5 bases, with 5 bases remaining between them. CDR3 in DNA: TGTGCCAGCAGTGTCGGGACCGGGGAGCTGTTTTTT. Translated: CASSVGTGELFF.

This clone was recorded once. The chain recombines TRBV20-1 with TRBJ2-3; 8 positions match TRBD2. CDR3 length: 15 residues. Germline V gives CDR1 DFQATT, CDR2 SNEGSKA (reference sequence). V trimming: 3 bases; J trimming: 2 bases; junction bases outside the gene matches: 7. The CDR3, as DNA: TGCAGTGCTAGTAGGCGGGGGGCACCCACAGATACGCAGTATTTT. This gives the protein CSASRRGAPTDTQYF.

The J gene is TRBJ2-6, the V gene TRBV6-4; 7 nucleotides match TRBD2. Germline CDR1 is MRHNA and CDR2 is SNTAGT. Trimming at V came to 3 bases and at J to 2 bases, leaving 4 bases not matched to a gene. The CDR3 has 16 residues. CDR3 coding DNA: TGTGCCAGCAGTGATTGGGAGGGCCCTGGGGCCAACGTCCTGACTTTC. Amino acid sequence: CASSDWEGPGANVLTF.

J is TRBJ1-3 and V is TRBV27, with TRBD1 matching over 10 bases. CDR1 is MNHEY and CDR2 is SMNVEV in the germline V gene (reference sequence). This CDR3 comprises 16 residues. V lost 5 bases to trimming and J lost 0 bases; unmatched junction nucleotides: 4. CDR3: CASSMDRGASGNTIYF. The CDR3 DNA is TGTGCCAGCAGTATGGACAGGGGGGCCTCTGGAAACACCATATATTTT.

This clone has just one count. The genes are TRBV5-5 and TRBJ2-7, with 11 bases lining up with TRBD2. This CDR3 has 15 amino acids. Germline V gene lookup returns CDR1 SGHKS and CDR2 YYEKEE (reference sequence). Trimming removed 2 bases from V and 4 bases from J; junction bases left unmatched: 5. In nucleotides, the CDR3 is TGTGCCAGCAGCTTTACTAGCGGGGGCCCTTACGAGCAGTACTTC. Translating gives CASSFTSGGPYEQYF.

This chain's CDR3 is CASSLSQGARWGGNTIYF. The DNA for the CDR3 is TGTGCCAGCAGTTTATCGCAGGGGGCCAGATGGGGTGGAAACACCATATATTTT. This chain links TRBV28 with TRBJ1-3; 8 bases match TRBD1. CDR1 and CDR2 from the germline V gene are MDHEN and SYDVKM. This CDR3 has 18 residues. V shed 1 base and J 3 bases; nucleotides not matched to a gene: 11.

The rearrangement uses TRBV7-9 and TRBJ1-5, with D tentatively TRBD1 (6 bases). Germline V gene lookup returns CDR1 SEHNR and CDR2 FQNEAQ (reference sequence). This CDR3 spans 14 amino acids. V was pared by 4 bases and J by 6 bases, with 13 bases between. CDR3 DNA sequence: TGTGCCAGCAGCTCGGACAGCGGGAGTCAGCCCCAGCATTTT. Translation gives CASSSDSGSQPQHF.

CDR3 DNA: TGTGCCAGCAGTGAAAGAACAGGGGTGAACTATGGCTACACCTTC. This gives the protein CASSERTGVNYGYTF. The chain couples TRBV2 to TRBJ1-2; 7 positions match TRBD1. The V gene's germline CDR1 is SNHLY and CDR2 FYNNEI. The CDR3 is made up of 15 amino acids. V gave up 2 bases and J gave up 2 bases; unmatched junction bases: 5.

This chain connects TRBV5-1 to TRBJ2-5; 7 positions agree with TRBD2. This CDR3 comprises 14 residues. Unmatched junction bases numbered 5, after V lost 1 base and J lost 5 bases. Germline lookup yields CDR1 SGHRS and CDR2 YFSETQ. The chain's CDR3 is CASSLTAGVETQYF. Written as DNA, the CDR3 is TGCGCCAGCAGCTTGACGGCGGGGGTGGAGACCCAGTACTTC.

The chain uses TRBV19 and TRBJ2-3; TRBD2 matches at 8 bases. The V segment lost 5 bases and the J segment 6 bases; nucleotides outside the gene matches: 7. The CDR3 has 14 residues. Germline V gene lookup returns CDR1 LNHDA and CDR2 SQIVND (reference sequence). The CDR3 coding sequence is TGTGCCAGTAGTTTCCGGGGGGGAGGGGATACGCAGTATTTT. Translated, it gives CASSFRGGGDTQYF.